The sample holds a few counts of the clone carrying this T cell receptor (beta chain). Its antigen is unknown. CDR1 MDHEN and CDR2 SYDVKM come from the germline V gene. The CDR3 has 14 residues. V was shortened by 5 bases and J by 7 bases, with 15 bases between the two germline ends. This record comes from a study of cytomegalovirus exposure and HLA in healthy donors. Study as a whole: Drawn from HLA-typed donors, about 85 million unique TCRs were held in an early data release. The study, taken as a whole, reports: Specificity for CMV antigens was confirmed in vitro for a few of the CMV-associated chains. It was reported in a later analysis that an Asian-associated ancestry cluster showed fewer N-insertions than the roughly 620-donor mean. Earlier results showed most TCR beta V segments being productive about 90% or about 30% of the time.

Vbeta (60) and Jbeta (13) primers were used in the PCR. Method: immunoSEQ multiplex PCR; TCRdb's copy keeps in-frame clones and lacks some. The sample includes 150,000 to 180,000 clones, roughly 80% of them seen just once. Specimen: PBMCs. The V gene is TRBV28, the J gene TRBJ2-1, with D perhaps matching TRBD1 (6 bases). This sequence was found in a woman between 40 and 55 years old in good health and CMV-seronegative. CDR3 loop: CASSPSGVVNEQFF. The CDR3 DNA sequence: TGTGCCAGCAGTCCCTCAGGGGTTGTGAATGAGCAGTTCTTC.